This paragraph reports one T cell receptor beta chain. Its antigen is not identified. At one of its ends the junction is not consistent with the germline gene, which may arise from a read error. Tregs were sorted as CD4+CD25+CD127-/low cells. Adaptor-ligated barcode primers were used to amplify TRBV12-4/TRBJ1-2 clonotypes. From the multiplex PCR reads, TCRdb called clonotypes with MiXCR, one entry per CDR3 protein. The table shows roughly 800 distinct CDR3 sequences, with around 25% occurring only once. Findings and limits, study-wide: In terms of TCR gene usage, tumor memory CD4+ T cells clustered together with blood and lymph node memory CD4+ cells, as well as with lymph node naive CD4+ cells.

The CDR3 consists of 14 residues. V and J are TRBV12-3 or TRBV12-4 and TRBJ1-2, with 9 positions matching TRBD1. This receptor was obtained from a female donor with breast cancer. The material sequenced was Tregs sorted from blood. The CDR3 nucleotides are TGTGCCAGCAGCTTAGGACAGGGGAGCTATGGCTACACCTTC. Its protein product is CASSLGQGSYGYTF.